This entry is about one TCR beta chain. No antigen is known for it. TCRdb used MiXCR to reprocess the RT-PCR reads, holding one entry per CDR3 protein. Of hundreds of thousands of distinct CDR3 sequences listed, about a sixth are singletons. The data were obtained in a study of response to subunit inactivated influenza vaccine. Overall study findings and caveats: The authors proposed limited new T cell recruitment per seasonal influenza vaccination.

This CDR3 spans 13 amino acids. V gave up 5 bases and J gave up 4 bases, with 8 bases separating them. Germline CDR1 is SGHTA and CDR2 is FQGNSA. The specimen was PBMCs from blood, collected about 12 days after vaccination. This chain connects TRBV7-2 to TRBJ2-2, with D hard to call. The clonotype comes from a man aged 45 to 65 who received an inactivated influenza vaccine. CDR3 region: CASSPDGTGELFF. The CDR3 coding sequence is TGTGCCAGCAGCCCTGATGGCACCGGGGAGCTGTTTTTT.